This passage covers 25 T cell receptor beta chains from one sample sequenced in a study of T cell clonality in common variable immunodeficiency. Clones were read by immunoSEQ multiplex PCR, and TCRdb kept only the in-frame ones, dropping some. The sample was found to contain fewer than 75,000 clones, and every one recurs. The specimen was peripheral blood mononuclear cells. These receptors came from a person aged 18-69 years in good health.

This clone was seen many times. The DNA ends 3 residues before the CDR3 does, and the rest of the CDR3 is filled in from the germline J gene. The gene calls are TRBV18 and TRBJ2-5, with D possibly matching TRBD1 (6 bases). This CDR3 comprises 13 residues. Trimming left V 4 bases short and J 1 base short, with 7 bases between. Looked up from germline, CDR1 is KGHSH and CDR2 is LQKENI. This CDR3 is CASSRDTQETQYF. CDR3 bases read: TGTGCCAGCTCACGGGACACCCAAGAGACC.

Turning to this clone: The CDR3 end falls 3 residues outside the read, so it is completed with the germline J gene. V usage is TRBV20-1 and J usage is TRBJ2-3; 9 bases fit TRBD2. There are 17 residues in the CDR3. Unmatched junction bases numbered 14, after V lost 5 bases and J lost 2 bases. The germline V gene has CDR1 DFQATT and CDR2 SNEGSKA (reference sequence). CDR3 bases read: TGCAGTGCTGAGGGACTCCTTCGCGGGAGGGTCACAGATACG. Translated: CSAEGLLRGRVTDT. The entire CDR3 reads CSAEGLLRGRVTDTQYF.

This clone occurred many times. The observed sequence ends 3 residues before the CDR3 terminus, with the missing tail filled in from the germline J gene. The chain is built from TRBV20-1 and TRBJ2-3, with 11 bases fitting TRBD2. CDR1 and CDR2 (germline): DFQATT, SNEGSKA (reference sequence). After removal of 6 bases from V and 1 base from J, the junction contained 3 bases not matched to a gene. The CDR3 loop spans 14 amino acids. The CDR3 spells CSAQLAGGTDTQYF. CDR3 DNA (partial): TGCAGTGCCCAACTAGCGGGAGGCACAGATACG.

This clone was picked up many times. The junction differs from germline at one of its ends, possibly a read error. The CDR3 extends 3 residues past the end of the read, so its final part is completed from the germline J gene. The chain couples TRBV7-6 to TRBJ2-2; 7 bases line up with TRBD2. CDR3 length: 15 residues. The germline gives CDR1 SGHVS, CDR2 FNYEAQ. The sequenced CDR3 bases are TGTGCCAGCAACTTAGGGCGGGAGTTGACCGGGGAG. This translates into CASNLGRELTGE. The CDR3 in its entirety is CASNLGRELTGELFF.

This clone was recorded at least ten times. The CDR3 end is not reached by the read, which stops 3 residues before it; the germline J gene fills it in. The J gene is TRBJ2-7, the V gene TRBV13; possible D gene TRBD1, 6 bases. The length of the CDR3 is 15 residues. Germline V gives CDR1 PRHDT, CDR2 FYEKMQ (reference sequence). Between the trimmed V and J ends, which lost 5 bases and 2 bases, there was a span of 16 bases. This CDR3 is CASSPRSGATYEQYF. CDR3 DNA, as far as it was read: TGTGCCAGCAGCCCCCGGTCAGGGGCAACCTACGAG.

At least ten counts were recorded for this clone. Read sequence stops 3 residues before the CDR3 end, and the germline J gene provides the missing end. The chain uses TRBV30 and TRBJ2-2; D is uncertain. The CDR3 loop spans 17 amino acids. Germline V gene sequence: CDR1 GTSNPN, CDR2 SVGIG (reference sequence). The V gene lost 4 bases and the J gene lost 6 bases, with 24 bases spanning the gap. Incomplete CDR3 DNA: TGTGCCTGGAAAGGAAGGAGAGAAGAATACGCGGCCGGGGAG. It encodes CAWKGRREEYAAGE. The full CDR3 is CAWKGRREEYAAGELFF.

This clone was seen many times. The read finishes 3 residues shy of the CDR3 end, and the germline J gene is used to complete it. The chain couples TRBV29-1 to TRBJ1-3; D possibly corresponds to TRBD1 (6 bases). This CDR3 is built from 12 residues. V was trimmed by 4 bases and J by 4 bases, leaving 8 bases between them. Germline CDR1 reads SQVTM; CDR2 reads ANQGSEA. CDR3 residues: CSVVQGGNTIYF. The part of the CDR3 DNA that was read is TGCAGCGTTGTACAGGGAGGAAACACC.

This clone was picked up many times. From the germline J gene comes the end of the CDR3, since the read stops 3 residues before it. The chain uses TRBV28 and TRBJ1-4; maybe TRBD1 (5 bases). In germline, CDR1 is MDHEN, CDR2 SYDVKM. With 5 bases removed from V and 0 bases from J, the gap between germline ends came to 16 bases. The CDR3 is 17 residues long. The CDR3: CASSQPGLPATNEKLFF. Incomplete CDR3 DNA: TGTGCCAGCAGTCAGCCGGGACTACCTGCAACTAATGAAAAA.

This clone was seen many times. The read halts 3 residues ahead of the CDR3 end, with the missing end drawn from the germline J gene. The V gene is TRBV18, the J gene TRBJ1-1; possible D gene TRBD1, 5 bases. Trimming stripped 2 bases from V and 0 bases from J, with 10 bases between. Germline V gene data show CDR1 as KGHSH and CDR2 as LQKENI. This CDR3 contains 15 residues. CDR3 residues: CASSPARAVNTEAFF. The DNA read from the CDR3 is TGTGCCAGCTCACCAGCCAGGGCGGTGAACACTGAA.

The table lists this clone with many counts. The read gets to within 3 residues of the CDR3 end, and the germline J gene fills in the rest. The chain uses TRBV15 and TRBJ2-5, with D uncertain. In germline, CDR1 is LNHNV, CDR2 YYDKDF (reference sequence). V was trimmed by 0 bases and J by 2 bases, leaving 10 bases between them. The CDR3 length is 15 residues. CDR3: CATSRDLGPQETQYF. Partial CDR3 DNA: TGTGCCACCAGCAGAGACCTGGGCCCACAAGAGACC. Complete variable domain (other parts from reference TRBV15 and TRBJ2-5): DAMVIQNPRYQVTQFGKPVTLSCSQTLNHNVMYWYQQKSSQAPKLLFHYYDKDFNNEADTPDNFQSRRPNTSFCFLDIRSPGLGDTAMYLCATSRDLGPQETQYFGPGTRLLVL.

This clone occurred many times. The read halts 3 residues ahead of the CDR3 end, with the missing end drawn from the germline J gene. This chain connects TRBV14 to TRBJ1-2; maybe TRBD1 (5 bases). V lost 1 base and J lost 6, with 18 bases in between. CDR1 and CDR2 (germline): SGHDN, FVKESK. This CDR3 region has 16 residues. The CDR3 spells CASSQAGKEGRNGYTF. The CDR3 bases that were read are TGTGCCAGCAGCCAAGCAGGGAAGGAGGGGCGAAATGGC.

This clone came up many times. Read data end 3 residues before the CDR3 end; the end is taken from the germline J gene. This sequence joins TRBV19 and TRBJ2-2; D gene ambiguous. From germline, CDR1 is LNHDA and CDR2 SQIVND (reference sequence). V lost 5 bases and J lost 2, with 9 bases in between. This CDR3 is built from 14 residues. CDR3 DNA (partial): TGTGCCAGTAGTTCCCAACATAACACCGGGGAG. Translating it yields CASSSQHNTGE. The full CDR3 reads CASSSQHNTGELFF.

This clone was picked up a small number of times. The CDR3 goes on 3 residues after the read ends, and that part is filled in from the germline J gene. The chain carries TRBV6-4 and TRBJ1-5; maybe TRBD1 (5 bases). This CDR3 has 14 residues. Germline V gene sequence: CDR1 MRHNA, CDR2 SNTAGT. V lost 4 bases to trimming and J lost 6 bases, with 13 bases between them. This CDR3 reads CASSVSGDSQPQHF. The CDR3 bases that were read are TGTGCCAGCAGTGTATCGGGGGATAGTCAGCCC.

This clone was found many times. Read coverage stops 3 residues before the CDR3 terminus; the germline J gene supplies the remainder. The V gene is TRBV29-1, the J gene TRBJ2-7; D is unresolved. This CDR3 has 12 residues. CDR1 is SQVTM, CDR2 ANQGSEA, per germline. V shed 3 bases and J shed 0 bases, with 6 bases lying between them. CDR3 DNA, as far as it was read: TGCAGCGTTGATGAAGGCTCCTACGAG. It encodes CSVDEGSYE. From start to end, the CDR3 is CSVDEGSYEQYF.

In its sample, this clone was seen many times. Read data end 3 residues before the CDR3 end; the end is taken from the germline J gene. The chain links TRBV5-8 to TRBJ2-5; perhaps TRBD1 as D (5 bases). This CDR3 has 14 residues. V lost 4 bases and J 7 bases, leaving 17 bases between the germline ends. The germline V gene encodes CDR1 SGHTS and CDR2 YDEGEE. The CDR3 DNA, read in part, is TGTGCCAGCAGCCCATGGGATCTTCAGGGGACC. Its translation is CASSPWDLQGT. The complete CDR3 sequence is CASSPWDLQGTQYF. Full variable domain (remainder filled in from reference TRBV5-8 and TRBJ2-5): EAGVTQSPTHLIKTRGQQATLRCSPISGHTSVYWYQQALGLGLQFLLWYDEGEERNRGNFPPRFSGRQFPNYSSELNVNALELEDSALYLCASSPWDLQGTQYFGPGTRLLVL.

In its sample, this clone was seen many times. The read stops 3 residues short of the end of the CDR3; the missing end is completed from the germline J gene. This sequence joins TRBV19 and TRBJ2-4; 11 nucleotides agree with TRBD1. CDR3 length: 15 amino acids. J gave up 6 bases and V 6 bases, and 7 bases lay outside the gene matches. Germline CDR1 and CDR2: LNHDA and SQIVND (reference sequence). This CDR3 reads CASRDRGQSGNIQYF. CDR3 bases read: TGTGCCAGTAGGGACAGGGGGCAATCGGGAAACATT.

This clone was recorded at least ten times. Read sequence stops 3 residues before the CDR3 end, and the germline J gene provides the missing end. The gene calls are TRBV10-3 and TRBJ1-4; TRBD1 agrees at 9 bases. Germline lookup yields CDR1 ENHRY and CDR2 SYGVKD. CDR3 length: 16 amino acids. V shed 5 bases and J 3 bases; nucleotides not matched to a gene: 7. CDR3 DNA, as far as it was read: TGTGCCATCAGTTCCGGACAGGGGAAGGCTAATGAAAAA. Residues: CAISSGQGKANEK. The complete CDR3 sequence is CAISSGQGKANEKLFF.

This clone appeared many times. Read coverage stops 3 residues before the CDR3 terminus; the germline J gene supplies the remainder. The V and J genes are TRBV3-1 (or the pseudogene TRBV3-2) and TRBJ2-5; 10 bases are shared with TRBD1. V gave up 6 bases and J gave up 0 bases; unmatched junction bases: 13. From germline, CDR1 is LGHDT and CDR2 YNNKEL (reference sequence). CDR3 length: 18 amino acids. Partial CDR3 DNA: TGTGCCAGCAGTTATACCGGGACAGGGGCGGGGTACCAAGAGACC. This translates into CASSYTGTGAGYQET. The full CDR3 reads CASSYTGTGAGYQETQYF.

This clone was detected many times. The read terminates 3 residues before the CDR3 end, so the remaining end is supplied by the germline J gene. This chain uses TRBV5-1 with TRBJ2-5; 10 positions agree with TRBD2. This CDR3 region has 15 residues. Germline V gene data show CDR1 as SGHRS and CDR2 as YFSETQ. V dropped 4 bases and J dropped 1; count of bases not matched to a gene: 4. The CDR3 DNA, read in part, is TGCGCCAGCAGCCAGGTAGCGGGGGGCCAAGAGACC. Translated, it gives CASSQVAGGQET. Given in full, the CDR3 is CASSQVAGGQETQYF.

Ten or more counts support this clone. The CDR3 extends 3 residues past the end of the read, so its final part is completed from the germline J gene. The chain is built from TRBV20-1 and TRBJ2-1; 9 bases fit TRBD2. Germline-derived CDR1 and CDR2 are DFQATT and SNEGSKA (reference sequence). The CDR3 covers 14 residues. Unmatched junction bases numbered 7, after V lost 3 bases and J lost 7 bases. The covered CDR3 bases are TGCAGTGCTAGTAGTCTAGCGGGGTGGAATGAG. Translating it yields CSASSLAGWNE. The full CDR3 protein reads CSASSLAGWNEQFF.

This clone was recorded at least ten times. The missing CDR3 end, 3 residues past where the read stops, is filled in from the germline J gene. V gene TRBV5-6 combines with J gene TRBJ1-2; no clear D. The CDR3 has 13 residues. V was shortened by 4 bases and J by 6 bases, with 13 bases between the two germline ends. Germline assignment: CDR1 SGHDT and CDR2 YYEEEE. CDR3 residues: CASSREGGNGYTF. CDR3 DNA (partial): TGTGCCAGCAGCCGGGAGGGCGGGAATGGC.

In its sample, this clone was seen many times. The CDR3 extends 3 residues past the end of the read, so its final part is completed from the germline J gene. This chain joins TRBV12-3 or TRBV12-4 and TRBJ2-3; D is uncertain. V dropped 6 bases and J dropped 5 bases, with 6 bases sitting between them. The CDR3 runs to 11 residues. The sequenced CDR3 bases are TGTGCCAGCAGATTCTTAGATACG. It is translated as CASRFLDT. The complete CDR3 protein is CASRFLDTQYF.

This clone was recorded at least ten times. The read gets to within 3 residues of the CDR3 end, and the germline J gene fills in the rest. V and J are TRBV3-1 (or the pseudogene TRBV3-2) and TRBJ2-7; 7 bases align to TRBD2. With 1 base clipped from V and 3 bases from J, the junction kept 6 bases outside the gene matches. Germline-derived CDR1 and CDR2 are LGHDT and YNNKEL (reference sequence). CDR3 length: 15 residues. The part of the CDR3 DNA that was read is TGTGCCAGCAGCCAAGGCGGGGGTCCTCTCTACGAG. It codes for CASSQGGGPLYE. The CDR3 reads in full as CASSQGGGPLYEQYF.

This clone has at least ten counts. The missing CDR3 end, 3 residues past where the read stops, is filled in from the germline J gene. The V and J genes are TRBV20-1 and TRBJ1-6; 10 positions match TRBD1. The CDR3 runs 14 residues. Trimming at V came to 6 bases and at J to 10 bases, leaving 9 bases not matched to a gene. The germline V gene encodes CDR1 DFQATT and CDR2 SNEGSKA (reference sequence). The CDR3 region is CSAPPGQGVSPLHF. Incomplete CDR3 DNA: TGCAGTGCCCCGCCCGGACAGGGGGTCTCACCC.

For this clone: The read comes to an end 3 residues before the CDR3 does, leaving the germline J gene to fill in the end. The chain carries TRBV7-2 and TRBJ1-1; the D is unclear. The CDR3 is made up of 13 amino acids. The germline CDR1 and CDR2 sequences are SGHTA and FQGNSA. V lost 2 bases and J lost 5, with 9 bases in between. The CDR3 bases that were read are TGTGCCAGCAGCTTACAGATAAATACTGAA. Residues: CASSLQINTE. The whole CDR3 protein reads CASSLQINTEAFF.